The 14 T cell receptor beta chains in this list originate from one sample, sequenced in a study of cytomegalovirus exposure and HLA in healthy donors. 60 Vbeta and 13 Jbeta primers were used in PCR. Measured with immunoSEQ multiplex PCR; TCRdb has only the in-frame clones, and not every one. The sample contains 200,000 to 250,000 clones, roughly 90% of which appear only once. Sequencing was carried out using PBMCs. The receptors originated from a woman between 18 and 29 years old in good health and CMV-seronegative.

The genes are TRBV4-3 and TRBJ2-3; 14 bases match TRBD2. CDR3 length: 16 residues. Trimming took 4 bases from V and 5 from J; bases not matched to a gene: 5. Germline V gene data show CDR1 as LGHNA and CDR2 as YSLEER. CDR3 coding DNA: TGCGCCAGCAGCCCTTGGACTAGCGGGGGGCAAGATACGCAGTATTTT. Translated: CASSPWTSGGQDTQYF.

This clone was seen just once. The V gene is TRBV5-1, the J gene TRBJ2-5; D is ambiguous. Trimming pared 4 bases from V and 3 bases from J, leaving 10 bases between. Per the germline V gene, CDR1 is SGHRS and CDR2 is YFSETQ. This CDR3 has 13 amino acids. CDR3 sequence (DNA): TGCGCCAGCAGCACTGACACGAAAGAGACCCAGTACTTC. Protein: CASSTDTKETQYF.

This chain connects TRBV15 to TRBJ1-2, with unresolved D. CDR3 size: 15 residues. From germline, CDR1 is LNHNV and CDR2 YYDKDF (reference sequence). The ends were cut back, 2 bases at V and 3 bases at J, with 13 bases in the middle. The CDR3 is CATSRQDGRDYGYTF. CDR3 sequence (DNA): TGTGCCACCAGCAGACAGGACGGGAGGGACTATGGCTACACCTTC.

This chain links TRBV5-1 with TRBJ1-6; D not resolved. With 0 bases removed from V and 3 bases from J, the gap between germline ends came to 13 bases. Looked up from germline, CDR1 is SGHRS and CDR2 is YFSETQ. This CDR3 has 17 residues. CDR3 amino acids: CASSLGVGRYYNSPLHF. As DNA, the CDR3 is TGCGCCAGCAGCTTGGGCGTAGGGAGGTACTATAATTCACCCCTCCACTTT.

DNA of the CDR3: TGTGCCAGCAGCGTAGGAGGGGACTCCTCTGGAAACACCATATATTTT. It translates to CASSVGGDSSGNTIYF. V and J are TRBV9 and TRBJ1-3, with D possibly matching TRBD1 (5 bases). Germline V gene lookup returns CDR1 SGDLS and CDR2 YYNGEE. The CDR3 is 16 residues long. The ends were cut back, 0 bases at V and 0 bases at J, with 10 bases in the middle.

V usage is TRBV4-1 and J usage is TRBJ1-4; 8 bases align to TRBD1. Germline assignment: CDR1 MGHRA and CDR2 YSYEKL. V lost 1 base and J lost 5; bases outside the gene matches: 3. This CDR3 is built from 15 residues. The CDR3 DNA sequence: TGCGCCAGCAGCCAAGGACAGGGGCTAAATGAAAAACTGTTTTTT. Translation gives CASSQGQGLNEKLFF.

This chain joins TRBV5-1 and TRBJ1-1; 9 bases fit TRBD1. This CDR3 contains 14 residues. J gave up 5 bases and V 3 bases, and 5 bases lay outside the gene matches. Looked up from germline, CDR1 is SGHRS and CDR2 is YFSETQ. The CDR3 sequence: CASSWGTGKTEAFF. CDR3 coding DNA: TGCGCCAGCAGCTGGGGGACAGGGAAAACTGAAGCTTTCTTT.

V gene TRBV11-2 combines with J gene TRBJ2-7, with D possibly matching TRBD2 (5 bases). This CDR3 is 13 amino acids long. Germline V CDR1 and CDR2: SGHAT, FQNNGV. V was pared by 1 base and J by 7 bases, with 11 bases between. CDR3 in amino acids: CASSLAPGGEQYF. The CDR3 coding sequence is TGTGCCAGCAGCTTAGCTCCGGGCGGGGAGCAGTACTTC.

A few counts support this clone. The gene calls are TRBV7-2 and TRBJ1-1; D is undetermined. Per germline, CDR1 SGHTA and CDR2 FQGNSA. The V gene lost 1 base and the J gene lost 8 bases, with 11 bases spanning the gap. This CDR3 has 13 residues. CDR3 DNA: TGTGCCAGCAGCTTAGTAGGTGGAGGGGAAGCTTTCTTT. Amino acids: CASSLVGGGEAFF.

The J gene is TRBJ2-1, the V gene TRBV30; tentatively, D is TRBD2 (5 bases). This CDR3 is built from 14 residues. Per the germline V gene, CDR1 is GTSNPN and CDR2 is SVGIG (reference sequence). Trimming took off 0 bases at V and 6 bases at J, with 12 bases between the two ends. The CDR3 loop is CAWSVLSGGNEQFF. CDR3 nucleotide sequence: TGTGCCTGGAGTGTACTAAGCGGAGGCAATGAGCAGTTCTTC.

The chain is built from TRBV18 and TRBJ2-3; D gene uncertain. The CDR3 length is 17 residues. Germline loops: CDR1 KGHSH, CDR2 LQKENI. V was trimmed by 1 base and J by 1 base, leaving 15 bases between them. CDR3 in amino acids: CASSPLPRSGGTDTQYF. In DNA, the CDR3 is TGTGCCAGCTCACCACTTCCGAGATCAGGTGGCACAGATACGCAGTATTTT. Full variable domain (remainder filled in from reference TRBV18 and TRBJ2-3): NAGVMQNPRHLVRRRGQEARLRCSPMKGHSHVYWYRQLPEEGLKFMVYLQKENIIDESGMPKERFSAEFPKEGPSILRIQQVVRGDSAAYFCASSPLPRSGGTDTQYFGPGTRLTVL.

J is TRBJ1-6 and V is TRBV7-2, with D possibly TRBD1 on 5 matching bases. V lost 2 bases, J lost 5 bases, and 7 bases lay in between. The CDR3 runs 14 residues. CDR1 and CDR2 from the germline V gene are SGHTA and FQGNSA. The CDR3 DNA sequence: TGTGCCAGCAGCTTATCAGGGAATAATTCACCCCTCCACTTT. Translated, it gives CASSLSGNNSPLHF.

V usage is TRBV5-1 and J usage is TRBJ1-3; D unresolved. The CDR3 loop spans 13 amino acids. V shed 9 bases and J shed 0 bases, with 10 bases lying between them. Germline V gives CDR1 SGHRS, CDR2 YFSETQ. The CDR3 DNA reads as TGCGCCACTCGTCCCGTCTCTGGAAACACCATATATTTT. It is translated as CATRPVSGNTIYF.

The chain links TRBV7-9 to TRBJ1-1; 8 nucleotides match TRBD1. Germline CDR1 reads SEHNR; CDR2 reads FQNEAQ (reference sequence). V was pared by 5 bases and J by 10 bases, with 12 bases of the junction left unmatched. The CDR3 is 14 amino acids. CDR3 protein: CASSPINRDRPAFF. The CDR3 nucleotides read TGTGCCAGCAGCCCCATAAATAGGGACAGGCCAGCTTTCTTT.